The 27 T cell receptor beta chains below were found in one sample sequenced in a study of blood T cell repertoires in COVID-19. TCRdb's table, derived via immunoSEQ multiplex PCR, lists solely in-frame clones and lacks some. Of roughly 13,000 clones listed, about 78% are singletons. What was sequenced was peripheral blood. These TCRs come from a human donor in a cohort sampled during active COVID-19.

This chain connects TRBV2 to TRBJ1-5; D might be TRBD1 (5 bases). Germline values: CDR1 SNHLY, CDR2 FYNNEI. Trimming removed 10 bases from V and 4 bases from J, with 14 bases in between. CDR3 length equals 13 residues. The CDR3 loop is CATWGGANQPQHF. In nucleotides, the CDR3 is TGTGCCACCTGGGGAGGGGCTAATCAGCCCCAGCATTTT.

This clone has just a few counts. The chain recombines TRBV2 with TRBJ2-2; no definite D call. The V gene lost 7 bases and the J gene lost 4 bases, with 16 bases spanning the gap. There are 15 residues in the CDR3. Germline assignment: CDR1 SNHLY and CDR2 FYNNEI. Here the CDR3 DNA reads TGTGCCAGCACTCATCTCCAGGTTCCCACCGGGGAGCTGTTTTTT. Translation gives CASTHLQVPTGELFF.

The chain links TRBV11-1 to TRBJ1-1, with 7 bases that match TRBD1. Looked up from germline, CDR1 is SGHAT and CDR2 is FQDESV (reference sequence). The CDR3 consists of 15 residues. V dropped 1 base and J dropped 3; count of bases not matched to a gene: 5. The CDR3, as DNA: TGTGCCAGCAGCTTAGACAGGGGATTTTACACTGAAGCTTTCTTT. Translated: CASSLDRGFYTEAFF.

J is TRBJ1-1 and V is TRBV4-1; the D is unclear. This CDR3 spans 14 amino acids. V was trimmed by 6 bases and J by 2 bases, leaving 13 bases between them. Germline CDR1 and CDR2: MGHRA and YSYEKL. In nucleotides, the CDR3 is TGCGCCAGCAGACTTACGGTCTCTAACACTGAAGCTTTCTTT. The encoded protein is CASRLTVSNTEAFF.

The chain uses TRBV6-5 and TRBJ2-1; 8 bases are shared with TRBD2. This CDR3 is 14 amino acids long. CDR1 and CDR2 from the germline V gene are MNHEY and SVGAGI. Losses at the gene ends were 2 bases for V and 6 bases for J; bases not matched to a gene: 3. The CDR3 here is CASSYASGGNEQFF. For the CDR3, the DNA is TGTGCCAGCAGTTACGCAAGCGGGGGCAATGAGCAGTTCTTC.

The gene calls are TRBV5-1 and TRBJ2-6; no firm D call. CDR3 size: 15 residues. Per germline, CDR1 SGHRS and CDR2 YFSETQ. V lost 2 bases, J lost 1 base, and 7 bases lay in between. The CDR3 DNA reads TGCGCCAGCAGCTTTTCGGGTTCTGGGGCCAACGTCCTGACTTTC. Its protein is CASSFSGSGANVLTF.

The J gene is TRBJ2-7, the V gene TRBV4-3; TRBD1 agrees at 10 bases. Looked up from germline, CDR1 is LGHNA and CDR2 is YSLEER. V dropped 0 bases and J dropped 7; count of bases not matched to a gene: 6. The length of the CDR3 is 15 residues. CDR3 protein: CASSQDRDRGWEQYF. DNA for the CDR3: TGCGCCAGCAGCCAAGACCGGGACAGGGGTTGGGAGCAGTACTTC.

The chain employs TRBV7-6 and TRBJ2-1; 12 nucleotides agree with TRBD2. Germline V gene data show CDR1 as SGHVS and CDR2 as FNYEAQ. J was trimmed by 4 bases and V by 5 bases; bases with no gene match: 3. This CDR3 region has 15 residues. The CDR3 region has the DNA TGTGCCAGCAGCGAGACTAGCGGGGGTTACAATGAGCAGTTCTTC. Its protein product is CASSETSGGYNEQFF.

A single count supports this clone. The chain carries TRBV5-4 and TRBJ2-1; D uncertain. The CDR3 has 12 residues. Germline V CDR1 and CDR2: SGHNT, YYREEE (reference sequence). The V end was cut by 0 bases, the J end by 7 bases, with 5 bases between. The CDR3: CASSLGGNEQFF. CDR3 DNA sequence: TGTGCCAGCAGCTTGGGAGGTAATGAGCAGTTCTTC.

This clone came up a few times. The V gene is TRBV4-3, the J gene TRBJ1-3, with D possibly being TRBD1 (6 bases). Trimming stripped 3 bases from V and 2 bases from J, with 11 bases between. In germline, CDR1 is LGHNA, CDR2 YSLEER. The CDR3 consists of 15 residues. The CDR3 sequence: CASSQAPGAGNTIYF. The CDR3 DNA is TGCGCCAGCAGCCAGGCGCCAGGGGCTGGAAACACCATATATTTT.

The V call is TRBV11-2, the J call TRBJ1-2; 10 bases agree with TRBD1. The CDR3 has 15 amino acids. The V segment lost 4 bases and the J segment 3 bases; nucleotides outside the gene matches: 5. Germline loops: CDR1 SGHAT, CDR2 FQNNGV. CDR3 region: CASSSRTGGYYGYTF. The DNA for the CDR3 is TGTGCCAGCAGCTCAAGGACAGGGGGTTACTATGGCTACACCTTC.

This clone appeared a single time. The genes are TRBV7-8 and TRBJ1-1; D may be TRBD1 (5 bases). The germline gives CDR1 SGHVS, CDR2 FQNEAQ. V was trimmed by 1 base and J by 8 bases, leaving 14 bases between them. There are 14 residues in the CDR3. CDR3 coding DNA: TGTGCCAGCAGCTTAGGGGGCAGGGCGGTGGAAGCTTTCTTT. It yields the protein CASSLGGRAVEAFF. Together with reference TRBV7-8 and TRBJ1-1, the CDR3 gives the full variable domain: GAGVSQSPRYKVAKRGQDVALRCDPISGHVSLFWYQQALGQGPEFLTYFQNEAQLDKSGLPSDRFFAERPEGSVSTLKIQRTQQEDSAVYLCASSLGGRAVEAFFGQGTRLTVV.

The chain combines TRBV28 with TRBJ1-6, with D uncertain. V lost 5 bases and J 6 bases, leaving 11 bases between the germline ends. The CDR3 is 14 amino acids. CDR1 MDHEN and CDR2 SYDVKM come from the germline V gene. The CDR3 is CASSPLTINSPLHF. For the CDR3, the DNA is TGTGCCAGCAGTCCCCTAACGATTAATTCACCCCTCCACTTT.

This rearrangement joins TRBV7-6 to TRBJ2-1, with D possibly matching TRBD2 (7 bases). The length of the CDR3 is 15 residues. CDR1 and CDR2 (germline): SGHVS, FNYEAQ. V was clipped by 5 bases and J by 2 bases, with 13 bases between them. CDR3 sequence: CASSAGGLPYNEQFF. Here the CDR3 DNA reads TGTGCCAGCAGCGCCGGGGGGCTGCCCTACAATGAGCAGTTCTTC.

The V call is TRBV4-2, the J call TRBJ1-2, with a tentative D call TRBD1 (5 bases). Germline values: CDR1 LGHNA, CDR2 YNFKEQ. V was clipped by 0 bases and J by 6 bases, with 17 bases between them. The CDR3 spans 16 residues. CDR3 region: CASSQDEAGRENGYTF. In DNA form, the CDR3 reads TGTGCCAGCAGCCAAGATGAAGCGGGGCGCGAGAATGGCTACACCTTC.

This clone was seen a single time. This chain connects TRBV6-1 to TRBJ1-1; D call uncertain. The CDR3 is made up of 13 amino acids. CDR1 is MNHNS and CDR2 is SASEGT in the germline V gene. V was clipped by 2 bases and J by 7 bases, with 11 bases between them. Here the CDR3 DNA reads TGTGCCAGCAGTGAAAGGAGAGATCTTGAAGCTTTCTTT. As protein: CASSERRDLEAFF.

The chain combines TRBV11-3 with TRBJ1-1; a weak D match, TRBD1 (5 bases). Germline V gives CDR1 SGHNT, CDR2 YENEEA. Deletions cut 5 bases from V and 1 base from J, with 8 bases between. The CDR3 is 13 amino acids. In nucleotides, the CDR3 is TGTGCCAGCAGCGCTACAGGGAACACTGAAGCTTTCTTT. Translating gives CASSATGNTEAFF.

The V and J genes are TRBV5-4 and TRBJ1-1; 10 bases align to TRBD1. Germline V gene data show CDR1 as SGHNT and CDR2 as YYREEE (reference sequence). With 4 bases clipped from V and 0 bases from J, the junction kept 9 bases outside the gene matches. The CDR3 totals 17 residues. CDR3 DNA: TGTGCCAGCAGCAAACCGGGACAGGGGTATATGAACACTGAAGCTTTCTTT. This encodes CASSKPGQGYMNTEAFF.

Sample share makes this clone medium-sized. This chain links TRBV7-8 with TRBJ1-1; D possibly corresponds to TRBD1 (6 bases). This CDR3 has 14 amino acids. Germline CDR1 SGHVS, CDR2 FQNEAQ. V lost 5 bases and J lost 7, with 17 bases in between. The CDR3 nucleotides read TGTGCCAGCAGCGTCCCGGGACAACGACTTGAAGCTTTCTTT. This codes for CASSVPGQRLEAFF.

This chain connects TRBV7-9 to TRBJ2-3; weak D call: TRBD2 (6 bases). The germline gives CDR1 SEHNR, CDR2 FQNEAQ (reference sequence). With 4 bases removed from V and 6 bases from J, the gap between germline ends came to 11 bases. This CDR3 region has 13 residues. CDR3 coding DNA: TGTGCCAGCAGCTATGGAGGGGCCGATACGCAGTATTTT. Encoded protein: CASSYGGADTQYF.

The V gene is TRBV5-1, the J gene TRBJ2-5; TRBD1 matches 7 bases. Germline CDR1 SGHRS, CDR2 YFSETQ. There are 15 residues in the CDR3. V was pared by 0 bases and J by 4 bases, with 6 bases of the junction left unmatched. CDR3 amino acids: CASSLVSQGVETQYF. The CDR3, as DNA: TGCGCCAGCAGCTTGGTTTCCCAGGGGGTAGAGACCCAGTACTTC.

This clone was observed a handful of times. The V call is TRBV5-1, the J call TRBJ1-2; D unclear. The CDR3 runs to 15 residues. In germline, CDR1 is SGHRS, CDR2 YFSETQ. Trimming removed 4 bases from V and 1 base from J, with 14 bases in between. The CDR3 region is CASSGSSGRNYGYTF. Here the CDR3 DNA reads TGCGCCAGCAGCGGGAGTAGCGGTCGTAACTATGGCTACACCTTC.

The chain links TRBV28 to TRBJ1-2, with D uncertain. CDR3 size: 15 residues. The germline V and J ends were trimmed by 5 bases and 0 bases, with 13 bases remaining between them. CDR1 is MDHEN and CDR2 is SYDVKM in the germline V gene. The CDR3 loop reads CASSILTRANYGYTF. The DNA for the CDR3 is TGTGCCAGCAGTATATTGACTAGGGCTAACTATGGCTACACCTTC.

A word on this clone: Other DNA sequences in this sample translate to the same CDR3. V gene TRBV6-1 combines with J gene TRBJ1-1; D gene ambiguous. Germline V CDR1 and CDR2: MNHNS, SASEGT. V lost 1 base to trimming and J lost 3 bases, with 6 bases between them. The CDR3 spans 13 residues. The CDR3 spells CASSEGRYTEAFF. The CDR3, as DNA: TGTGCCAGCAGTGAAGGCAGATACACTGAAGCTTTCTTT.

This sequence joins TRBV28 and TRBJ2-1; 7 bases agree with TRBD2. Germline CDR1 is MDHEN and CDR2 is SYDVKM. V lost 3 bases, J lost 7 bases, and 3 bases stayed unmatched. This CDR3 has 13 residues. The CDR3 DNA is TGTGCCAGCAGTTTTTCGGGGGGTAATGAGCAGTTCTTC. Translation: CASSFSGGNEQFF.

This clone is a singleton in its sample. V gene TRBV30 combines with J gene TRBJ1-5; 11 bases fit TRBD1. Per the germline V gene, CDR1 is GTSNPN and CDR2 is SVGIG (reference sequence). This CDR3 contains 16 residues. Germline trimming cut 5 bases from V and 0 bases from J; bases unmatched to any gene: 6. CDR3 loop: CAWGGTGGSSNQPQHF. In nucleotides, the CDR3 is TGTGCCTGGGGGGGGACAGGGGGAAGTAGCAATCAGCCCCAGCATTTT.

This clone was seen just once. The rearrangement joins TRBV7-8 to TRBJ2-1, with D perhaps matching TRBD1 (5 bases). This CDR3 spans 18 amino acids. V lost 2 bases, J lost 2 bases, and 19 bases lay in between. CDR1 and CDR2 from the germline V gene are SGHVS and FQNEAQ. This CDR3 is CASSLPPMAGITYNEQFF. The DNA of the CDR3 is TGTGCCAGCAGCTTACCACCCATGGCAGGGATCACCTACAATGAGCAGTTCTTC.